What follows are 17 T cell receptor beta chains derived from one specimen sequenced in a study of early T cells in non-severe SARS-CoV-2 infection. TCRdb independently ran MiXCR on the 5' RACE reads; one entry per CDR3 protein. The sample records approximately 35,000 distinct CDR3 sequences, around 7% being singletons. The sequenced sample was whole blood. The receptor source for this set is an adult who was a healthcare worker with PCR-confirmed SARS-CoV-2 infection or an uninfected control (not recorded which).

In its sample, this clonotype was seen many times. This chain joins TRBV29-1 and TRBJ2-1; unclear D gene. The CDR3 covers 13 residues. Looked up from germline, CDR1 is SQVTM and CDR2 is ANQGSEA. V lost 4 bases and J 2 bases, leaving 9 bases between the germline ends. The CDR3 DNA reads as TGCAGCGTTGGGCAGGACCCCTACAATGAGCAGTTCTTC. Translated, it gives CSVGQDPYNEQFF.

The table lists this clonotype with many counts. The CDR3 sequence: CASSVLQGPVTGELFF. CDR3 DNA: TGTGCCAGCAGCGTCTTACAGGGTCCGGTCACCGGGGAGCTGTTTTTT. This sequence joins TRBV9 and TRBJ2-2; possible D gene TRBD1, 6 bases. Germline V gene lookup returns CDR1 SGDLS and CDR2 YYNGEE. The V end lost 2 bases, the J end lost 4 bases, and 15 bases lay between the germline ends. The CDR3 is 16 amino acids.

In this sample, this clonotype turned up many times. This chain joins TRBV6-5 and TRBJ2-7; the match to TRBD2 covers 9 bases. The germline gives CDR1 MNHEY, CDR2 SVGAGI. The CDR3 runs to 15 residues. Losses at the gene ends were 6 bases for V and 5 bases for J; bases not matched to a gene: 11. The CDR3 DNA follows: TGTGCCAGCAGAAGGACTAGCGTAGCTTTGGACGAGCAGTACTTC. This codes for CASRRTSVALDEQYF.

This clonotype was picked up many times. The chain carries TRBV29-1 and TRBJ2-7; 12 bases fit TRBD1. In germline, CDR1 is SQVTM, CDR2 ANQGSEA. Trimming took 5 bases from V and 2 from J; bases not matched to a gene: 4. The CDR3 runs to 14 residues. CDR3 in amino acids: CSVPGTGGPYEQYF. For the CDR3, the DNA is TGCAGCGTTCCCGGGACAGGGGGCCCCTACGAGCAGTACTTC.

Within the sample, this clonotype is medium-sized (0.01 to 0.1%). The V gene is TRBV28, the J gene TRBJ2-7, with D tentatively TRBD2 (5 bases). This CDR3 spans 14 amino acids. Trimming removed 2 bases at V and 2 bases at J, with 10 bases between. Germline CDR1 MDHEN, CDR2 SYDVKM. CDR3 nucleotides: TGTGCCAGCAGTTTAGGCGGAGGTCCCTACGAGCAGTACTTC. It specifies CASSLGGGPYEQYF.

The rearrangement uses TRBV11-2 and TRBJ2-7; 8 positions agree with TRBD1. V dropped 7 bases and J dropped 6; count of bases not matched to a gene: 20. Germline CDR1 reads SGHAT; CDR2 reads FQNNGV. This CDR3 region has 17 residues. CDR3 loop: CASTHGQGATRGIEQYF. CDR3 in DNA: TGTGCCAGCACCCACGGGCAGGGGGCCACCAGGGGGATCGAGCAGTACTTC.

The chain has TRBV7-3 and TRBJ2-3; a possible D gene is TRBD2 (5 bases). V shed 8 bases and J shed 11 bases, with 14 bases lying between them. The CDR3 runs 11 residues. Germline CDR1 reads SGHTA; CDR2 reads FQGTGA. CDR3 loop: CASSPNREQYF. CDR3 coding DNA: TGTGCCAGCTCCCCTAATCGGGAGCAGTATTTT.

The V call is TRBV12-3 or TRBV12-4, the J call TRBJ2-1, with TRBD2 matching 7 bases. The CDR3 extends over 13 amino acids. Unmatched junction bases numbered 1, after V lost 0 bases and J lost 8 bases. The CDR3 loop is CASSLAGLHEQFF. In DNA form, the CDR3 reads TGTGCCAGCAGTTTAGCGGGACTACATGAGCAGTTCTTC.

This clonotype was observed a handful of times. The junction and the germline gene differ at one end; a read error may be behind it. The rearrangement uses TRBV7-6 and TRBJ2-7, with 7 bases identical to TRBD1. Germline lookup yields CDR1 SGHVS and CDR2 FNYEAQ. The CDR3 covers 16 residues. CDR3 protein: CASSRTPGQLSYEQYF. CDR3 sequence (DNA): TGTGCCAGCAGCCGTACTCCGGGACAGCTCTCCTACGAGCAATACTTC.

This clonotype was observed a handful of times. The chain joins TRBV5-6 to TRBJ1-5; possible D gene TRBD1, 5 bases. CDR1 SGHDT and CDR2 YYEEEE come from the germline V gene. This CDR3 contains 14 residues. V gave up 3 bases and J gave up 3 bases, with 10 bases separating them. The CDR3 coding sequence is TGTGCCAGCAGCTACGGGGCTTACAATCAGCCCCAGCATTTT. It specifies CASSYGAYNQPQHF.

A word on this clonotype: This may stem from a read error, because a much larger clone lies one nucleotide away. V gene TRBV11-2 combines with J gene TRBJ2-7, with TRBD2 identical over 8 bases. The V gene's germline CDR1 is SGHAT and CDR2 FQNNGV. The length of the CDR3 is 13 residues. The CDR3 DNA sequence: TGTGCCAGCAGCTCGGGACTAGGCTACGAGCAGGACTTC. This codes for CASSSGLGYEQDF.

This clonotype qualifies as medium-sized (0.01 to 0.1%). The chain links TRBV6-4 to TRBJ2-3, with TRBD1 matching over 9 bases. The germline CDR1 and CDR2 sequences are MRHNA and SNTAGT. This CDR3 has 14 amino acids. Trimming at V came to 4 bases and at J to 1 base, leaving 0 bases not matched to a gene. In DNA, the CDR3 is TGTGCCAGCAGTGGGACAGGGGGCACAGATACGCAGTATTTT. Its protein product is CASSGTGGTDTQYF.

The chain joins TRBV20-1 to TRBJ2-3; TRBD2 matches 9 bases. Germline CDR1 and CDR2: DFQATT and SNEGSKA (reference sequence). After removal of 0 bases from V and 3 bases from J, the junction contained 4 bases not matched to a gene. The CDR3 sequence is 15 residues long. The DNA of the CDR3 is TGCAGTGCTAGAGACTTAGCGGGAGCTACAGATACGCAGTATTTT. Residues: CSARDLAGATDTQYF.

For this clonotype: A much larger clone is a single base away; this may be a read error. The chain links TRBV5-6 to TRBJ1-2, with D unclear. Per the germline V gene, CDR1 is SGHDT and CDR2 is YYEEEE. The CDR3 runs to 14 residues. V was trimmed by 0 bases and J by 8 bases, leaving 14 bases between them. In DNA, the CDR3 is TGTGCCAGCAGCTTGGACTCAGGCCCTTGGGGCTACACCTTC. It codes for CASSLDSGPWGYTF.

This clonotype has ten or more counts. The chain employs TRBV20-1 and TRBJ1-5; 8 bases are a match to TRBD1. CDR1 and CDR2 from the germline V gene are DFQATT and SNEGSKA (reference sequence). The trim removed 3 bases at V and 5 bases at J, leaving 3 bases unmatched. This CDR3 has 13 residues. The CDR3 is CSARTGEHQPQHF. DNA of the CDR3: TGCAGTGCTAGGACAGGGGAGCATCAGCCCCAGCATTTT.

At least ten counts were recorded for this clonotype. The chain combines TRBV20-1 with TRBJ1-3; 7 bases match TRBD1. Germline V lookup: CDR1 DFQATT, CDR2 SNEGSKA (reference sequence). The ends lost 6 bases at V and 3 bases at J; junction bases unmatched: 5. The CDR3 totals 13 residues. As DNA, the CDR3 is TGCAGTGCGGATACAGGGGTTGGAAACACCATATATTTT. This encodes CSADTGVGNTIYF.

There are a few counts of this clonotype. The chain carries TRBV3-1 and TRBJ1-2; no clear D gene. Germline V gene sequence: CDR1 LGHDT, CDR2 YNNKEL (reference sequence). This CDR3 region has 15 residues. The germline V and J ends were trimmed by 0 bases and 4 bases, with 12 bases remaining between them. The DNA of the CDR3 is TGTGCCAGCAGCCAAGATCAGGCGTCTGGCTATGGCTACACCTTC. Translating it yields CASSQDQASGYGYTF.